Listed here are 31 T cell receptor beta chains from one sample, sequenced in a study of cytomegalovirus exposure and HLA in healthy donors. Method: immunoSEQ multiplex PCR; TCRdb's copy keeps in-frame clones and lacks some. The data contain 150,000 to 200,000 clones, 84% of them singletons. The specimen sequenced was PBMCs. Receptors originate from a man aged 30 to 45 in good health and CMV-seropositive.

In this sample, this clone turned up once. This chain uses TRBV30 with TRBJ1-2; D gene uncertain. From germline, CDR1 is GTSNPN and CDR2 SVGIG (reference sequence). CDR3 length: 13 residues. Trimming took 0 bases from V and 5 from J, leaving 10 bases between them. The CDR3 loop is CAWSVRSGYGYTF. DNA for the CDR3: TGTGCCTGGAGTGTACGGTCGGGGTATGGCTACACCTTC.

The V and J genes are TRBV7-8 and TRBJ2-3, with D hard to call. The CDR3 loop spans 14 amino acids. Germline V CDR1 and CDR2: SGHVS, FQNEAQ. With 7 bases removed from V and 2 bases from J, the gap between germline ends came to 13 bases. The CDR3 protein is CASIAGRLTDTQYF. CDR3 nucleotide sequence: TGTGCCAGCATCGCCGGCAGACTCACAGATACGCAGTATTTT.

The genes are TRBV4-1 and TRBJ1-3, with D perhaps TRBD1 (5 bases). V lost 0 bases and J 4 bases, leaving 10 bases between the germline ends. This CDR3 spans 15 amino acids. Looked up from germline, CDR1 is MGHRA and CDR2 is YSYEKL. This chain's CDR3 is CASSQEATGGNTIYF. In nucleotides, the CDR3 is TGCGCCAGCAGCCAAGAAGCAACAGGCGGAAACACCATATATTTT.

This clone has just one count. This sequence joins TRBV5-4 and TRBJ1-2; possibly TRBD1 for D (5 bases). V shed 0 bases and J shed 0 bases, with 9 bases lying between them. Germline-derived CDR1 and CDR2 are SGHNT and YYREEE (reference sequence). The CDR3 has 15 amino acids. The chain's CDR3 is CASSLDQGTNYGYTF. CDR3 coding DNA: TGTGCCAGCAGCTTGGACCAGGGTACTAACTATGGCTACACCTTC.

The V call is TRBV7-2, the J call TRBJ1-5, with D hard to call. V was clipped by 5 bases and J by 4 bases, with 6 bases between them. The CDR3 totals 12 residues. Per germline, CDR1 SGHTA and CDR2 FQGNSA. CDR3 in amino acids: CASSITNQPQHF. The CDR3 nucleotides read TGTGCCAGCAGCATCACAAATCAGCCCCAGCATTTT.

CDR3 coding DNA: TGTGCCAGCAGGTGGGACAGGAACTATGGCTACACCTTC. This sequence encodes CASRWDRNYGYTF. V gene TRBV5-4 combines with J gene TRBJ1-2, with TRBD1 matching 8 bases. The trim removed 5 bases at V and 2 bases at J, leaving 2 bases unmatched. The CDR3 covers 13 residues. Germline CDR1 is SGHNT and CDR2 is YYREEE (reference sequence).

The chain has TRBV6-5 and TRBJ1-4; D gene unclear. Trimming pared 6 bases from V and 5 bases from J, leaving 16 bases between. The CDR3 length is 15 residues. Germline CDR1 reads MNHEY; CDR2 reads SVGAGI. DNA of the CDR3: TGTGCCAGCAGGAGGGCCGTTACGCGGAATGAAAAACTGTTTTTT. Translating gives CASRRAVTRNEKLFF.

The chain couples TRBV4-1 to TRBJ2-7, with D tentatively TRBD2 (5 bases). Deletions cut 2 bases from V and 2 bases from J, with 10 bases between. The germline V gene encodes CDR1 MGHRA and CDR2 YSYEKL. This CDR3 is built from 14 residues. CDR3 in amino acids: CASSQIEGAYEQYF. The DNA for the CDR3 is TGCGCCAGCAGCCAAATCGAGGGCGCCTACGAGCAGTACTTC.

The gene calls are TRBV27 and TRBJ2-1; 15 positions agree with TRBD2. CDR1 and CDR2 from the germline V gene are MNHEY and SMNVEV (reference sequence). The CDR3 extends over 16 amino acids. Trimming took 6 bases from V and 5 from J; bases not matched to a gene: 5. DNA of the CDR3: TGTGCCAGCAGAACCGGGACTAGCGGGGGGCACAATGAGCAGTTCTTC. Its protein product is CASRTGTSGGHNEQFF.

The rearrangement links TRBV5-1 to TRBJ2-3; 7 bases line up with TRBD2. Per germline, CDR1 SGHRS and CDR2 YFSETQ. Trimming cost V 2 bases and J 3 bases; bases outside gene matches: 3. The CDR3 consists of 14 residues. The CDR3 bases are TGCGCCAGCAGCTTAGGCGGGGGAACAGATACGCAGTATTTT. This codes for CASSLGGGTDTQYF.

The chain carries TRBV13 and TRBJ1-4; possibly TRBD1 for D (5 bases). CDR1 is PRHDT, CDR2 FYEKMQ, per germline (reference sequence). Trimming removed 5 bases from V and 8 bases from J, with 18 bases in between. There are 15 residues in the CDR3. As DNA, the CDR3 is TGTGCCAGCAGCCCCTTCGGAGGGGAGGGAGAAAAACTGTTTTTT. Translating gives CASSPFGGEGEKLFF.

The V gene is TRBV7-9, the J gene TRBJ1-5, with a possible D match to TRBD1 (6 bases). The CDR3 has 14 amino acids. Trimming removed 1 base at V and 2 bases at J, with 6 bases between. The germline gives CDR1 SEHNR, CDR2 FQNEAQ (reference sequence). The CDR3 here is CASSLEGGNQPQHF. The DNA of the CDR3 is TGTGCCAGCAGCTTAGAGGGGGGCAATCAGCCCCAGCATTTT.

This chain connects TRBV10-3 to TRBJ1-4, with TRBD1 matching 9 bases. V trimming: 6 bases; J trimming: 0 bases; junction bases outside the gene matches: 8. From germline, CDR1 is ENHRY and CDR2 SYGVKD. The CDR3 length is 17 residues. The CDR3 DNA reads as TGTGCCATCAGCCGGGACAGGGAAGGGGCAACTAATGAAAAACTGTTTTTT. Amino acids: CAISRDREGATNEKLFF.

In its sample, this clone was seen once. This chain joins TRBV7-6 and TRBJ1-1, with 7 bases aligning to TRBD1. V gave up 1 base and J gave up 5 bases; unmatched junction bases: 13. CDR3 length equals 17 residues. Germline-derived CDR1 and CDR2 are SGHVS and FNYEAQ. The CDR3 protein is CASSLGQGEFALTEAFF. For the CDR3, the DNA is TGTGCCAGCAGCTTAGGGCAGGGGGAGTTCGCCTTGACTGAAGCTTTCTTT.

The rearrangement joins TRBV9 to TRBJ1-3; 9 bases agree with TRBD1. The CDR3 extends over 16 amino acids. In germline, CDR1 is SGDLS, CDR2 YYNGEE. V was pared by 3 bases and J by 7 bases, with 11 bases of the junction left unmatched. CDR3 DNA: TGTGCCAGCAGCGGCGAACGGGACAGGGCTTGGAACACCATATATTTT. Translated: CASSGERDRAWNTIYF. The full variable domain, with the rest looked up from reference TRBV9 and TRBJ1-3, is DSGVTQTPKHLITATGQRVTLRCSPRSGDLSVYWYQQSLDQGLQFLIQYYNGEERAKGNILERFSAQQFPDLHSELNLSSLELGDSALYFCASSGERDRAWNTIYFGEGSWLTVV.

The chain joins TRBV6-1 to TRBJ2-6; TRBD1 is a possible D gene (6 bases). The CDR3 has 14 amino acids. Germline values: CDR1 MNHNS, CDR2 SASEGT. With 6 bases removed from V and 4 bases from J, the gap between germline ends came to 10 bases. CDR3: CASRAGTGANVLTF. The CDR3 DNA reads TGTGCCAGCAGAGCCGGGACAGGGGCCAACGTCCTGACTTTC.

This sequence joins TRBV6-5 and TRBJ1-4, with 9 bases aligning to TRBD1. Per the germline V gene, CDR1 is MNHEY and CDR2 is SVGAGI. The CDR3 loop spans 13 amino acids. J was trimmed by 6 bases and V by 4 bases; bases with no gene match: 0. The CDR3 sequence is CASSWDRDEKLFF. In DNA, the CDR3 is TGTGCCAGCAGTTGGGACAGGGATGAAAAACTGTTTTTT.

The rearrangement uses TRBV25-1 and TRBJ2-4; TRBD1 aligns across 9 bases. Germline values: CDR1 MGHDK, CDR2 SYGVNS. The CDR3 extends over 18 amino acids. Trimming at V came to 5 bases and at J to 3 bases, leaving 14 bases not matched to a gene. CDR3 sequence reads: CASSPVGGTGKGKNIQYF. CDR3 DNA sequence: TGTGCCAGCAGTCCTGTCGGTGGGACAGGGAAGGGCAAAAACATTCAGTACTTC.

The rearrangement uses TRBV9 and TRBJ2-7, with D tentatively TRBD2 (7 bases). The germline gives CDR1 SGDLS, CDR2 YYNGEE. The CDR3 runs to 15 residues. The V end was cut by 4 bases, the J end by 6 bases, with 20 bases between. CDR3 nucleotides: TGTGCCAGCAGCTCGACAGTCGGGGGGCCCACCGAGCAGTACTTC. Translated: CASSSTVGGPTEQYF.

CDR3 nucleotide sequence: TGTGCCATCAGTGATTCCGGGGGGGCCGCGGAGACCCAGTACTTC. This translates into CAISDSGGAAETQYF. V is TRBV10-3 and J is TRBJ2-5; 8 nucleotides match TRBD2. The CDR3 loop spans 15 amino acids. Germline values: CDR1 ENHRY, CDR2 SYGVKD. V lost 3 bases, J lost 5 bases, and 8 bases stayed unmatched.

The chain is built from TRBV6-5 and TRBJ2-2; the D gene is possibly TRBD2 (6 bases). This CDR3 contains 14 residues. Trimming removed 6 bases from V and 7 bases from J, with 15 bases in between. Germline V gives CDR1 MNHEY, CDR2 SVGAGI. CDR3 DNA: TGTGCCAGCAGCAGTAGGAGGGCGGGCGGGGAGCTGTTTTTT. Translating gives CASSSRRAGGELFF.

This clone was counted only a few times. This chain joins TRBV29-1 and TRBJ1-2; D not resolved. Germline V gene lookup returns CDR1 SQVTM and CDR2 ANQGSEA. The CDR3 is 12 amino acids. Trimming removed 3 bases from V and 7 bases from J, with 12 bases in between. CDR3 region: CSVDAGYPGYTF. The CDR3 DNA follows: TGCAGCGTTGATGCGGGGTACCCTGGCTACACCTTC. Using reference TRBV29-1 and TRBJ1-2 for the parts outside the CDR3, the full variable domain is SAVISQKPSRDICQRGTSLTIQCQVDSQVTMMFWYRQQPGQSLTLIATANQGSEATYESGFVIDKFPISRPNLTFSTLTVSNMSPEDSSIYLCSVDAGYPGYTFGSGTRLTVV.

The CDR3 sequence is CASNTNRAGEQYF. The CDR3 DNA follows: TGTGCCAGCAATACTAACAGGGCTGGCGAGCAGTACTTC. V and J are TRBV28 and TRBJ2-7; TRBD1 is a possible D gene (6 bases). V was shortened by 7 bases and J by 6 bases, with 16 bases between the two germline ends. Germline V gene lookup returns CDR1 MDHEN and CDR2 SYDVKM. The CDR3 runs to 13 residues. The full variable domain, with the rest looked up from reference TRBV28 and TRBJ2-7, is DVKVTQSSRYLVKRTGEKVFLECVQDMDHENMFWYRQDPGLGLRLIYFSYDVKMKEKGDIPEGYSVSREKKERFSLILESASTNQTSMYLCASNTNRAGEQYFGPGTRLTVT.

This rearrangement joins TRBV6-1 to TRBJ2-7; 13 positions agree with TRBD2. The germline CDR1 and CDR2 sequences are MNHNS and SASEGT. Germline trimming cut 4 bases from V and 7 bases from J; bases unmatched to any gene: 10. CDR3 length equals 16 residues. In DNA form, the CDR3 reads TGTGCCAGCAGTGGCCCGCGACTAGCGGGAGGAGGTGAGCAGTACTTC. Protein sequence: CASSGPRLAGGGEQYF.

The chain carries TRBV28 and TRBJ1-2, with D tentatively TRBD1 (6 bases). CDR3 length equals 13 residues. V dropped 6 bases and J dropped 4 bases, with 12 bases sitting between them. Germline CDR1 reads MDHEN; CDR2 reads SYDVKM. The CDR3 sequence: CASRGDTIYGYTF. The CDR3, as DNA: TGTGCCAGCAGGGGGGACACCATCTATGGCTACACCTTC.

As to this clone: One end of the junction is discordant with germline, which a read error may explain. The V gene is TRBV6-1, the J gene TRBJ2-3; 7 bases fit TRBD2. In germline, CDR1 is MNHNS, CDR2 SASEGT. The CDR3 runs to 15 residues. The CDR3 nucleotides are TGTGCCAGCAGTGAATCGGTGACTAGCAAAGATACGCAGTATTTT. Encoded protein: CASSESVTSKDTQYF.

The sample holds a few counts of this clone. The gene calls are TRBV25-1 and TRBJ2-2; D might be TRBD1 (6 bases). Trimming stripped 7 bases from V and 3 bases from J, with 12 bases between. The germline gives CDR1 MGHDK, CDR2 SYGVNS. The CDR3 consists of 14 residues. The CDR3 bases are TGTGCCAGCACCCAGGGGATTGACACCGGGGAGCTGTTTTTT. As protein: CASTQGIDTGELFF.

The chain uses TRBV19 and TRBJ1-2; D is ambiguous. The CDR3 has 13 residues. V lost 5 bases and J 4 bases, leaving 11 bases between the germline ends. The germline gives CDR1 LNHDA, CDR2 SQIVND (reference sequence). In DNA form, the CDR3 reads TGTGCCAGTAGTCTAAGACAAGTCTATGGCTACACCTTC. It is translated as CASSLRQVYGYTF.

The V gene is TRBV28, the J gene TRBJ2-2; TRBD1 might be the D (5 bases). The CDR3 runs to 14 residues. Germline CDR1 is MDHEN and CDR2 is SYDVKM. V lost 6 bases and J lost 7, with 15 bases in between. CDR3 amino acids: CASRDSSTGGELFF. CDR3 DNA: TGTGCCAGCAGAGACAGTTCCACCGGCGGGGAGCTGTTTTTT. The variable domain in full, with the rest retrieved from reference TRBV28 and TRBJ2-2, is DVKVTQSSRYLVKRTGEKVFLECVQDMDHENMFWYRQDPGLGLRLIYFSYDVKMKEKGDIPEGYSVSREKKERFSLILESASTNQTSMYLCASRDSSTGGELFFGEGSRLTVL.

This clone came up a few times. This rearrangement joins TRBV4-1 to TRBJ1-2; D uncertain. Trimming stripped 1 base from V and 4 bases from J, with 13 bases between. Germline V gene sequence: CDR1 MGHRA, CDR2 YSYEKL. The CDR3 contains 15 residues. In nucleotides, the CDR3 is TGCGCCAGCAGCCAAGGGGAGAGAGCCTCCTATGGCTACACCTTC. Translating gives CASSQGERASYGYTF.

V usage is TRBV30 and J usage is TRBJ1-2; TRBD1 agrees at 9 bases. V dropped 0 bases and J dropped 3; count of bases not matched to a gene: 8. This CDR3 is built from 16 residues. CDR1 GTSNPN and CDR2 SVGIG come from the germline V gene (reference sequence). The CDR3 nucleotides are TGTGCCTGGAGTGTATGGGGACAGGGAACCTACTATGGCTACACCTTC. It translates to CAWSVWGQGTYYGYTF.